The sequence of this T cell receptor beta chain was determined in a study of immune evolution from preneoplasia to lung adenocarcinoma (dated by TCRdb to about 2021). Study-wide context: HLA loss of heterozygosity was seen in roughly 7%, 15% and 33% of AIS, MIA and ADC lesions, and in no AAH lesions. The study combined immune gene expression, TCR sequencing and multiplex immunofluorescence to profile immune contexture across lung adenocarcinoma precursors and invasive adenocarcinoma. According to the study, over a hundred samples went through TCR sequencing. In total, the cohort included some 54 patients with pulmonary nodules, all of whom underwent surgical resection. TCR sequencing data were obtained from approximately 50 patients. The sample size depended on which specimens were available, not on a prior power calculation. Resected precursor lesions (AAH, AIS, MIA) and invasive adenocarcinomas were compared with paired morphologically normal lung tissue. The immune data were combined with whole exome sequencing and methylation data from the same cohort of nodules. POLYSOLVER was used to infer Class I HLA alleles from exome data, while LOHHLA was used to detect allele-specific HLA loss. What the research found in general, with its limitations: Normal lung showed the highest clonality, whereas later-stage lesions appeared to have higher T cell density and diversity but lower clonality. KRAS-mutant nodules showed the highest T cell clonality compared with EGFR-mutant or double wild-type lesions. Normal lung had the highest top T cell clone frequencies, and these frequencies appeared to fall progressively from AAH through AIS, MIA and invasive adenocarcinoma. The findings reflected association rather than direct causation, and larger cohorts with long-term follow-up and longitudinal biopsies were considered necessary. Because every patient came from Japan and China, how well the results apply to Western populations was uncertain.

This clone was recorded only once. Its antigen is not yet known. Base qualities are not provided; no much larger clone lies one nucleotide away. The CDR3, from cysteine to phenylalanine, totals 17 residues. The DNA shown is the 51-base CDR3, in frame from base 1. V loses 6 bases of germline sequence and J loses 2 bases, and the interval between the two ends is 22 bases. According to the germline V gene, CDR1 reads MDHEN and CDR2 reads SYDVKM. TCR beta CDR3 regions were sequenced from DNA using the immunoSEQ hsTCRbeta Kit. In the paper's pipeline: The ImmunoSEQ Analyzer was used to analyse the TCR sequencing data. T cell clonality was defined as 1 minus Pielou's evenness, as computed on productive rearrangements. T cell diversity was measured with the inverse Simpson index on productive templates. T cell density was defined as TCR beta template counts normalized to usable DNA, with usable DNA estimated by amplification and sequencing of housekeeping genes. TCR metrics were compared across histologic stages using two-sided Kruskal-Wallis tests. The table was pulled from immuneACCESS by TCRdb, which kept in-frame rearrangements only. Such tables lose some clones; where checked, under half of the loss comes from unresolved V genes, and the rest has no known cause. The V and J calls and clone size were taken over from that table, and D and trimming were inferred from the DNA. In all, the sample holds more than 3,000 clones, and 76% of those were seen once. The ten largest clones represent approximately 12% of the sample.

Resection was performed on patients in Japan or China between about 2014 and 2017. The histologic diagnosis of each case was independently confirmed on H&E slides by two lung cancer pathologists. Macro-dissection after pathologic assessment enriched premalignant or tumor cells for nucleic acid extraction. DNA was isolated from FFPE tissue using the AllPrep DNA/RNA FFPE Kit. The sequenced sample was FFPE lung adenocarcinoma in situ tissue. The sample's cell subset or site label, in plain terms: preinvasive adenocarcinoma in situ (AIS). This receptor was taken from a person between 55 and 80 years old with lung adenocarcinoma. This chain joins TRBV28 to TRBJ1-1; the D gene assignment is ambiguous. The base sequence is TGTGCCAGCAGCCCTACGAGCTTTGATCTACTTAACACTGAAGCTTTCTTT. This is translated as CASSPTSFDLLNTEAFF. When the CDR3 is completed using the reference TRBV28 and TRBJ1-1 genes on either side, the full variable domain is DVKVTQSSRYLVKRTGEKVFLECVQDMDHENMFWYRQDPGLGLRLIYFSYDVKMKEKGDIPEGYSVSREKKERFSLILESASTNQTSMYLCASSPTSFDLLNTEAFFGQGTRLTVV.